The next 25 T cell receptor beta chains were all read from a single sample in a study of shared clonotypes between healthy human individuals. Here immunoSEQ multiplex PCR was the method, and the copy in TCRdb shows in-frame clones only, minus some. This sample has millions of clones, with over 85% found just once. Sample: naive CD4+ T cells sorted from blood. Specified subset: CD45RA+ positively selected. Source of these receptors: a man between 18 and 35 years old in good health.

The rearrangement uses TRBV18 and TRBJ1-3; D might be TRBD1 (6 bases). In germline, CDR1 is KGHSH, CDR2 LQKENI. The ends were cut back, 4 bases at V and 1 base at J, with 11 bases in the middle. This CDR3 is 15 amino acids long. Here the CDR3 DNA reads TGTGCCAGCTCACTAAGACAGGTGTCTGGAAACACCATATATTTT. It codes for CASSLRQVSGNTIYF.

The chain uses TRBV30 and TRBJ1-1; D uncertain. Germline V CDR1 and CDR2: GTSNPN, SVGIG (reference sequence). Between the trimmed V and J ends, which lost 0 bases and 0 bases, there was a span of 8 bases. The CDR3 contains 14 residues. In DNA, the CDR3 is TGTGCCTGGAGTGTAAATCTCGTGAACACTGAAGCTTTCTTT. This translates into CAWSVNLVNTEAFF.

The gene calls are TRBV5-6 and TRBJ1-5, with 9 bases identical to TRBD1. Per the germline V gene, CDR1 is SGHDT and CDR2 is YYEEEE. The ends lost 0 bases at V and 3 bases at J; junction bases unmatched: 4. CDR3 length: 16 residues. The CDR3 nucleotides read TGTGCCAGCAGCTTGGCACAGGGGGCCCTCAATCAGCCCCAGCATTTT. This gives the protein CASSLAQGALNQPQHF.

This rearrangement joins TRBV11-2 to TRBJ2-2; 7 nucleotides agree with TRBD1. The CDR3 runs 16 residues. V shed 3 bases, J shed 7 bases, and the junction held 11 bases outside the gene matches. CDR1 is SGHAT and CDR2 is FQNNGV in the germline V gene. The CDR3 loop reads CASSFWSIRQGGELFF. For the CDR3, the DNA is TGTGCCAGCAGCTTCTGGTCTATAAGACAGGGCGGGGAGCTGTTTTTT.

This chain joins TRBV19 and TRBJ1-3; no definite D call. The CDR3 sequence is 15 residues long. V lost 2 bases and J 4 bases, leaving 12 bases between the germline ends. The V gene's germline CDR1 is LNHDA and CDR2 SQIVND (reference sequence). The CDR3 DNA reads as TGTGCCAGTAGTATAAATTTCGGGTCCGGAAACACCATATATTTT. Translated, it gives CASSINFGSGNTIYF.

The genes are TRBV7-2 and TRBJ2-7, with unresolved D. This CDR3 is built from 13 residues. The V end was cut by 5 bases, the J end by 6 bases, with 14 bases between. CDR1 SGHTA and CDR2 FQGNSA come from the germline V gene. In nucleotides, the CDR3 is TGTGCCAGCAGCAACCCTAGTAAACCCGAGCAGTACTTC. Protein: CASSNPSKPEQYF.

Regarding this clone: Distinct nucleotide sequences in the sample also encode this CDR3. The chain joins TRBV30 to TRBJ1-5; 7 positions match TRBD1. V was pared by 5 bases and J by 3 bases, with 4 bases of the junction left unmatched. Germline V gene lookup returns CDR1 GTSNPN and CDR2 SVGIG (reference sequence). The CDR3 has 13 residues. The CDR3 DNA reads as TGTGCCTGGGACAGGGAGCCCAATCAGCCCCAGCATTTT. Residues: CAWDREPNQPQHF.

The gene calls are TRBV30 and TRBJ2-3; D not certain. The V gene's germline CDR1 is GTSNPN and CDR2 SVGIG (reference sequence). The V end was cut by 7 bases, the J end by 6 bases, with 11 bases between. The CDR3 covers 11 residues. The CDR3 sequence: CASLKSDTQYF. The CDR3 DNA follows: TGTGCCTCCTTGAAGTCGGATACGCAGTATTTT.

The genes are TRBV6-5 and TRBJ2-7; D gene unclear. V was cut by 5 bases and J by 5 bases, with 13 bases left in between. The germline gives CDR1 MNHEY, CDR2 SVGAGI. This CDR3 is built from 13 residues. Here the CDR3 reads CASSEDGYHEQYF. The CDR3 DNA reads TGTGCCAGCAGTGAGGATGGTTACCACGAGCAGTACTTC.

This sequence joins TRBV18 and TRBJ2-5; the D is unclear. V lost 3 bases to trimming and J lost 0 bases, with 14 bases between them. This CDR3 comprises 16 residues. Germline loops: CDR1 KGHSH, CDR2 LQKENI. This CDR3 is CASSPSDPKYQETQYF. The CDR3 DNA follows: TGTGCCAGCTCACCGTCGGATCCTAAGTACCAAGAGACCCAGTACTTC.

The chain is built from TRBV19 and TRBJ2-3; 13 bases fit TRBD2. The CDR3 length is 16 residues. The V segment lost 5 bases and the J segment 4 bases; nucleotides outside the gene matches: 6. CDR1 is LNHDA, CDR2 SQIVND, per germline (reference sequence). Written as DNA, the CDR3 is TGTGCCAGTAGTCGGACTAGCGGGAGTATCGCAGATACGCAGTATTTT. This codes for CASSRTSGSIADTQYF. Supplemented by reference TRBV19 and TRBJ2-3, the full variable domain reads DGGITQSPKYLFRKEGQNVTLSCEQNLNHDAMYWYRQDPGQGLRLIYYSQIVNDFQKGDIAEGYSVSREKKESFPLTVTSAQKNPTAFYLCASSRTSGSIADTQYFGPGTRLTVL.

The rearrangement joins TRBV30 to TRBJ2-3; unclear D gene. The ends were cut back, 1 base at V and 9 bases at J, with 8 bases in the middle. Germline values: CDR1 GTSNPN, CDR2 SVGIG (reference sequence). This CDR3 contains 11 residues. The CDR3 nucleotides are TGTGCCTGGAGTGCAAGTGGCACGCAGTATTTT. This sequence encodes CAWSASGTQYF. Looking up the rest from reference TRBV30 and TRBJ2-3 gives the full variable domain: SQTIHQWPATLVQPVGSPLSLECTVEGTSNPNLYWYRQAAGRGLQLLFYSVGIGQISSEVPQNLSASRPQDRQFILSSKKLLLSDSGFYLCAWSASGTQYFGPGTRLTVL.

On this clone itself: One base away lies a much larger clone, so this may be a sequencing read error. This chain links TRBV7-9 with TRBJ1-4; D is perhaps TRBD1 (5 bases). Germline CDR1 and CDR2: SEHNR and FQNEAQ (reference sequence). The CDR3 contains 14 residues. CDR3 loop: CASVRDGLNGKLFF. For the CDR3, the DNA is TGTGCCAGCGTCCGGGACGGACTTAATGGAAAACTGTTTTTT.

On this clone: Additional DNA sequences in this sample encode the identical CDR3. This chain connects TRBV5-1 to TRBJ1-4; no clear D. This CDR3 is built from 15 residues. Germline CDR1 is SGHRS and CDR2 is YFSETQ. V lost 0 bases and J lost 2, with 8 bases in between. CDR3 sequence: CASSLGGGTNEKLFF. The CDR3 nucleotides read TGCGCCAGCAGCTTGGGCGGAGGGACTAATGAAAAACTGTTTTTT.

This chain connects TRBV5-1 to TRBJ2-7; D is undetermined. V lost 0 bases, J lost 2 bases, and 15 bases lay in between. Per the germline V gene, CDR1 is SGHRS and CDR2 is YFSETQ. The CDR3 contains 16 residues. CDR3 sequence: CASSLDLGRPTYEQYF. Written as DNA, the CDR3 is TGCGCCAGCAGCTTGGATTTAGGTAGGCCTACCTACGAGCAGTACTTC. The variable domain in full, with the rest retrieved from reference TRBV5-1 and TRBJ2-7, is KAGVTQTPRYLIKTRGQQVTLSCSPISGHRSVSWYQQTPGQGLQFLFEYFSETQRNKGNFPGRFSGRQFSNSRSEMNVSTLELGDSALYLCASSLDLGRPTYEQYFGPGTRLTVT.

The chain is built from TRBV4-3 and TRBJ1-2; the D is unclear. V lost 3 bases to trimming and J lost 0 bases, with 5 bases between them. CDR1 LGHNA and CDR2 YSLEER come from the germline V gene. This CDR3 is 13 amino acids long. The CDR3 is CASSQAANYGYTF. DNA of the CDR3: TGCGCCAGCAGCCAGGCAGCTAACTATGGCTACACCTTC.

The genes are TRBV5-1 and TRBJ1-1, with D perhaps TRBD1 (6 bases). The CDR3 is 15 residues long. V was cut by 0 bases and J by 1 base, with 10 bases left in between. From germline, CDR1 is SGHRS and CDR2 YFSETQ. The CDR3 region is CASSLENRENTEAFF. DNA of the CDR3: TGCGCCAGCAGCTTGGAAAACAGGGAGAACACTGAAGCTTTCTTT.

A word on this clone: Sequence at one end of the junction differs from germline and may be a read error. In the same sample, other DNA sequences code for this CDR3. V gene TRBV7-7 combines with J gene TRBJ2-5; 9 bases are shared with TRBD2. This CDR3 has 15 amino acids. Germline lookup yields CDR1 SSHAT and CDR2 FNYEAQ (reference sequence). CDR3 residues: CASSLAGGFQETQYF. The CDR3 DNA follows: TGTGCTAGCAGCTTGGCGGGGGGGTTCCAAGAGACCCAGTACTTC.

The chain has TRBV29-1 and TRBJ2-2; D may be TRBD1 (6 bases). CDR3 length equals 14 residues. Deletions cut 7 bases from V and 0 bases from J, with 12 bases between. Looked up from germline, CDR1 is SQVTM and CDR2 is ANQGSEA. The CDR3 DNA reads as TGCAGCGGAATCAGGGGTTCGAACACCGGGGAGCTGTTTTTT. Its translation is CSGIRGSNTGELFF.

J is TRBJ1-2 and V is TRBV30, with no clear D. The CDR3 length is 14 residues. The V end lost 1 base, the J end lost 2 bases, and 11 bases lay between the germline ends. Per germline, CDR1 GTSNPN and CDR2 SVGIG (reference sequence). CDR3 sequence reads: CAWSANGRNYGYTF. The DNA for the CDR3 is TGTGCCTGGAGTGCAAACGGTAGGAACTATGGCTACACCTTC.

The chain recombines TRBV5-1 with TRBJ2-4; 10 nucleotides agree with TRBD2. V gave up 4 bases and J gave up 1 base; unmatched junction bases: 5. Germline-derived CDR1 and CDR2 are SGHRS and YFSETQ. This CDR3 has 16 residues. The CDR3 spells CASSNGTSVAKNIQYF. The CDR3 nucleotides are TGCGCCAGCAGCAACGGGACTAGCGTTGCCAAAAACATTCAGTACTTC.

This chain links TRBV11-2 with TRBJ1-1; 7 bases line up with TRBD1. Germline V gene data show CDR1 as SGHAT and CDR2 as FQNNGV. Losses at the gene ends were 2 bases for V and 3 bases for J; bases not matched to a gene: 9. The CDR3 runs 16 residues. The CDR3 is CASSLSGPGGYTEAFF. CDR3 DNA: TGTGCCAGCAGCTTATCAGGGCCAGGGGGATACACTGAAGCTTTCTTT. Filled out from reference TRBV11-2 and TRBJ1-1, the complete variable domain reads EAGVAQSPRYKIIEKRQSVAFWCNPISGHATLYWYQQILGQGPKLLIQFQNNGVVDDSQLPKDRFSAERLKGVDSTLKIQPAKLEDSAVYLCASSLSGPGGYTEAFFGQGTRLTVV.

V gene TRBV5-1 combines with J gene TRBJ2-1; no reliable D call. In germline, CDR1 is SGHRS, CDR2 YFSETQ. This CDR3 region has 14 residues. V was shortened by 0 bases and J by 4 bases, with 8 bases between the two germline ends. The CDR3 DNA follows: TGCGCCAGCAGCTTGGCCTTCGGGTACAATGAGCAGTTCTTC. This sequence encodes CASSLAFGYNEQFF.

The chain carries TRBV7-2 and TRBJ2-5, with D unclear. The CDR3 length is 15 residues. From germline, CDR1 is SGHTA and CDR2 FQGNSA. The V end was cut by 0 bases, the J end by 4 bases, with 12 bases between. The CDR3 sequence is CASSLASRPGETQYF. For the CDR3, the DNA is TGTGCCAGCAGCTTAGCGTCCCGGCCGGGAGAGACCCAGTACTTC.

The chain links TRBV27 to TRBJ1-2; perhaps TRBD1 as D (5 bases). V was pared by 5 bases and J by 7 bases, with 14 bases between. CDR1 is MNHEY and CDR2 is SMNVEV in the germline V gene (reference sequence). This CDR3 has 13 amino acids. The CDR3 DNA reads TGTGCCAGCAGTCCGGGGATTGGGGCTGGCTACACCTTC. As protein: CASSPGIGAGYTF.